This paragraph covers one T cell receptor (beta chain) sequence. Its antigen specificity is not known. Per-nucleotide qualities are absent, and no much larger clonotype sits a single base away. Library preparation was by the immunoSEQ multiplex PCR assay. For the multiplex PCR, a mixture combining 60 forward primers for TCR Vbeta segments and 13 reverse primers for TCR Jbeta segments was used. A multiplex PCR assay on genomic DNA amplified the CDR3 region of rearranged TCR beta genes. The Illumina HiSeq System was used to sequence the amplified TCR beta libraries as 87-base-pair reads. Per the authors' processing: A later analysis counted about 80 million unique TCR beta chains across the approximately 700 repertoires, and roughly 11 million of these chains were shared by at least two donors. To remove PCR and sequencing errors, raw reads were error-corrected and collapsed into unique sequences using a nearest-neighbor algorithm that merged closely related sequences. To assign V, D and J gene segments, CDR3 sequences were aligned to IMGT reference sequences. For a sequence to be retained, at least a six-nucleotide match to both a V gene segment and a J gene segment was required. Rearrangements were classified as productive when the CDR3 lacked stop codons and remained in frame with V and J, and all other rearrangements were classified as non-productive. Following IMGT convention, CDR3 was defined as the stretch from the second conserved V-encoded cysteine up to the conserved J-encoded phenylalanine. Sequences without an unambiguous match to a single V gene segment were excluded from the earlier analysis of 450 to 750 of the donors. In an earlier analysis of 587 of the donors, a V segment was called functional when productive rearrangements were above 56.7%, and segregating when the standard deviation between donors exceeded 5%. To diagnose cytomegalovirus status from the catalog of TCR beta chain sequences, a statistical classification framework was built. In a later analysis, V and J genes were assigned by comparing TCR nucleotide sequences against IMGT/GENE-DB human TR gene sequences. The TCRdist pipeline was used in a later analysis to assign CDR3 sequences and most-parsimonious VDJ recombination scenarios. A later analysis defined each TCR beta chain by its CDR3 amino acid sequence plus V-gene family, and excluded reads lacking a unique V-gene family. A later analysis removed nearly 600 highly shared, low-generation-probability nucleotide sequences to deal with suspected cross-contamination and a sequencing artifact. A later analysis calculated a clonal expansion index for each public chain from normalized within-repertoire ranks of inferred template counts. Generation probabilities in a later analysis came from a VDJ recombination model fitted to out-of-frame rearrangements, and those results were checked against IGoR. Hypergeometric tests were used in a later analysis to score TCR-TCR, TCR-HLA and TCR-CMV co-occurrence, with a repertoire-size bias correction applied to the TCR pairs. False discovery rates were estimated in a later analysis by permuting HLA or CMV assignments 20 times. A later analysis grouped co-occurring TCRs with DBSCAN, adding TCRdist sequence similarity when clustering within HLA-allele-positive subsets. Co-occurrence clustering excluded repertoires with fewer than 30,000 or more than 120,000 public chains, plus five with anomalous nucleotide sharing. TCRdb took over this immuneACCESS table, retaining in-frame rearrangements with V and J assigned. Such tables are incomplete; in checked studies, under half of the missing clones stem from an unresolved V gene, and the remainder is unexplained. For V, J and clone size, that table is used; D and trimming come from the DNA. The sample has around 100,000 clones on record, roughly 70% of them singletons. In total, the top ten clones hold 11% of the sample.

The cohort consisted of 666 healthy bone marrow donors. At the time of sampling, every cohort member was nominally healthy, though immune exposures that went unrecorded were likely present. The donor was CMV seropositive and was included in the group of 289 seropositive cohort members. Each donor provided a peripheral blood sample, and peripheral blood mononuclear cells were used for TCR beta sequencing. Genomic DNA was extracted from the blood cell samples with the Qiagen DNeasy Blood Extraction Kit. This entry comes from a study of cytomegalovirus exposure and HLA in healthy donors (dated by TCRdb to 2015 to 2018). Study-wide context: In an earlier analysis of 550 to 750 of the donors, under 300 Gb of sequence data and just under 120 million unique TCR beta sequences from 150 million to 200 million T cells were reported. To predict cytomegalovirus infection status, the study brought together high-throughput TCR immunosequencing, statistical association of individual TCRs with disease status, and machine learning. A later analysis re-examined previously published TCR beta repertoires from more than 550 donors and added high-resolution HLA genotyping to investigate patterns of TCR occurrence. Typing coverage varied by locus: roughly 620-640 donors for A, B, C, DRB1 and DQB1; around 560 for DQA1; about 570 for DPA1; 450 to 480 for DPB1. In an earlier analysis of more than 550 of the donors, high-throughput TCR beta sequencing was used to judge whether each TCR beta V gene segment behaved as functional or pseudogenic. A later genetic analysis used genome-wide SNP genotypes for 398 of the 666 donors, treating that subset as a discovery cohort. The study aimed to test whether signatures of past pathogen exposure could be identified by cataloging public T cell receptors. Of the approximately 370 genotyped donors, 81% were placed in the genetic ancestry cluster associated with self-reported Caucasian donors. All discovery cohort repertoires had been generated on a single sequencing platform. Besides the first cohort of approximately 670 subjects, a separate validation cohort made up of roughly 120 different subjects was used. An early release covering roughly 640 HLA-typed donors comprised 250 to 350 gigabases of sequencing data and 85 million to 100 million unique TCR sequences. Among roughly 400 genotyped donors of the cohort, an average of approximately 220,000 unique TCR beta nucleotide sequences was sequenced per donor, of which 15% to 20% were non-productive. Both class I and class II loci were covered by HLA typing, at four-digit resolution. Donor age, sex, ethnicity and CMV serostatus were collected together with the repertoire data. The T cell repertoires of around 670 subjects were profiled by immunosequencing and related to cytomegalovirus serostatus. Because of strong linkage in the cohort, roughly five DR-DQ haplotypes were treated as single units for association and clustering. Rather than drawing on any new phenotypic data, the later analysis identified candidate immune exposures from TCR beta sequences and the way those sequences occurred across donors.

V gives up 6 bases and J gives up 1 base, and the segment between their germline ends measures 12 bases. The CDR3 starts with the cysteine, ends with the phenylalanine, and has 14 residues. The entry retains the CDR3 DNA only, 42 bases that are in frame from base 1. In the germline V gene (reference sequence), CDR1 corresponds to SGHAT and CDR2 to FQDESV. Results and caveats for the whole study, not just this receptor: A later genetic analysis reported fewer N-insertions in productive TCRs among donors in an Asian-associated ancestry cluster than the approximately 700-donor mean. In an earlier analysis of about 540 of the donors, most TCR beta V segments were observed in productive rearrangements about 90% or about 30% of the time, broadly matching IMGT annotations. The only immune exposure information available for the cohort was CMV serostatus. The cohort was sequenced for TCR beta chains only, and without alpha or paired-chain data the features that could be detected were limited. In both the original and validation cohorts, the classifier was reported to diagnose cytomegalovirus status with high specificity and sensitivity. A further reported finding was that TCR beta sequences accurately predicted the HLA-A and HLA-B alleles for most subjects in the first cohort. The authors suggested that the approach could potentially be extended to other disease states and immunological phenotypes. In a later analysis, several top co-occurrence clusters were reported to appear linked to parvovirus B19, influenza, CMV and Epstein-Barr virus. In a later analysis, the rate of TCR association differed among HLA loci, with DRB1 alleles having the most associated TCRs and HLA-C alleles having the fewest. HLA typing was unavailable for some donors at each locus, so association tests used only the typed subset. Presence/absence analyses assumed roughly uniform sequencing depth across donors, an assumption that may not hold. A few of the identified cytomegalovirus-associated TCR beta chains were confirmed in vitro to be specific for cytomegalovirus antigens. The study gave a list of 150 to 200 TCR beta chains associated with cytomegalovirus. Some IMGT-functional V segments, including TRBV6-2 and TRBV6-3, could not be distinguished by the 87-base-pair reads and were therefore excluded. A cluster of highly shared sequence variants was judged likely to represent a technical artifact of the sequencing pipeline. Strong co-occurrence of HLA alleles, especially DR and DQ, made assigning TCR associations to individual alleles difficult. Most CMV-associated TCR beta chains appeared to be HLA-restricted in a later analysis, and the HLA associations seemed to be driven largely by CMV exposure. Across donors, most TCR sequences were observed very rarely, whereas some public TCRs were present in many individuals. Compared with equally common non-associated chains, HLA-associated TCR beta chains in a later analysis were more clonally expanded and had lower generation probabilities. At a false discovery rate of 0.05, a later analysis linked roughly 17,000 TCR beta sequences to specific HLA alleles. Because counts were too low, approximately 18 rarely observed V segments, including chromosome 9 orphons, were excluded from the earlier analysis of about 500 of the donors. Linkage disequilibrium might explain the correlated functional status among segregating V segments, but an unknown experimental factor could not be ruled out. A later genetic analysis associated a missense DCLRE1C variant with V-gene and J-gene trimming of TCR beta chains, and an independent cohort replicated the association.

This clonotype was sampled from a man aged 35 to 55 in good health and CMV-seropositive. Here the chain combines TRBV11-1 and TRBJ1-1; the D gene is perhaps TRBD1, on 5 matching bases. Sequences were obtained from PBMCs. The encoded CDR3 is CASSRDQGNTEAFF. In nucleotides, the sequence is TGTGCCAGCAGTCGAGACCAGGGGAACACTGAAGCTTTCTTT.